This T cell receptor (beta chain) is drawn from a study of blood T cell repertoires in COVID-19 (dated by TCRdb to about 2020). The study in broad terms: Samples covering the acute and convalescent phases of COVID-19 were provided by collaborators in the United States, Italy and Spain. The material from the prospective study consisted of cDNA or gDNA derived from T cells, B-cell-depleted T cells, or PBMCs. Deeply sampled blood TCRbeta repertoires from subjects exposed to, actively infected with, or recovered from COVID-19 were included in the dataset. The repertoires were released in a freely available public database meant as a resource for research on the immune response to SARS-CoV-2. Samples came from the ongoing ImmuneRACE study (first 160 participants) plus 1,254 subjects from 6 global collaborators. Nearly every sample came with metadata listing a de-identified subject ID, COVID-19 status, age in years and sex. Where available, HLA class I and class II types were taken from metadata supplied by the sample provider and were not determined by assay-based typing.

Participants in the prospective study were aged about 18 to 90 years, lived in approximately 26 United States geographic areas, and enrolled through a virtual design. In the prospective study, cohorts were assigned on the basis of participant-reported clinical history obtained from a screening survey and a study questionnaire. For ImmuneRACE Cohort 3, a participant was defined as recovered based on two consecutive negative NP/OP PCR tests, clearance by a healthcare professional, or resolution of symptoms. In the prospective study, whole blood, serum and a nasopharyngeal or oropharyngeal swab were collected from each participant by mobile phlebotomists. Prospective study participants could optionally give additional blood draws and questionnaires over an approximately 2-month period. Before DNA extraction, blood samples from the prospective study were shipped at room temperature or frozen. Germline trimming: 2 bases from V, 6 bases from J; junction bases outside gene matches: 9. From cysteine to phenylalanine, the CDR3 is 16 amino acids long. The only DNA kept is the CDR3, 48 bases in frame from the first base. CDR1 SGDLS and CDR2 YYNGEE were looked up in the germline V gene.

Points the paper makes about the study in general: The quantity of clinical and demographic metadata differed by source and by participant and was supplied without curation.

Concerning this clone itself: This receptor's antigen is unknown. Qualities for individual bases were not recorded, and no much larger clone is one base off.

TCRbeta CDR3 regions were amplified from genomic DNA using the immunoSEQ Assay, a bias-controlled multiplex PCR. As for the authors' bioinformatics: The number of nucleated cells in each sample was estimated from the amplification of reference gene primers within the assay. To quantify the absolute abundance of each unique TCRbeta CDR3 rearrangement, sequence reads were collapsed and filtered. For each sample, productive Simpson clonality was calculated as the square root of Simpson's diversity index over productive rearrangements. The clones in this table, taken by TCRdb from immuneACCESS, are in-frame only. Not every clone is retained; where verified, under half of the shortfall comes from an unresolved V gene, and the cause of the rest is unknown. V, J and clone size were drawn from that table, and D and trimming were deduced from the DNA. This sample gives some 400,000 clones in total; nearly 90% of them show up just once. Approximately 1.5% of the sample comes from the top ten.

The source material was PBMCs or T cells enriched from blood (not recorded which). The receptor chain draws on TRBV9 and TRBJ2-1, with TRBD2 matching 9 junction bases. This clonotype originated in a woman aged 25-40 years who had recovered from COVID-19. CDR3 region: CASSVNLAGRINEQFF. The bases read TGTGCCAGCAGCGTCAACCTAGCGGGAAGGATCAATGAGCAGTTCTTC.